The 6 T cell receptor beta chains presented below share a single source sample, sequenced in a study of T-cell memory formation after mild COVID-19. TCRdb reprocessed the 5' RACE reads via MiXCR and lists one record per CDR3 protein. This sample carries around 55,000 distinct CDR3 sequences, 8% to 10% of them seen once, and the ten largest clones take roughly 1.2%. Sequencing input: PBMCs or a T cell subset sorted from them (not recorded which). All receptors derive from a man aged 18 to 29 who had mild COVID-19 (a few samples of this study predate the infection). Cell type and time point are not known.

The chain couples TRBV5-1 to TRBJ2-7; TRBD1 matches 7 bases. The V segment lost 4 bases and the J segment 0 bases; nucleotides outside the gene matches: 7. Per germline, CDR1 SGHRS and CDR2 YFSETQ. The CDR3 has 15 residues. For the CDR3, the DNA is TGCGCCAGCAGCGCCGGGACAGCGAGCTCCTACGAGCAGTACTTC. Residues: CASSAGTASSYEQYF.

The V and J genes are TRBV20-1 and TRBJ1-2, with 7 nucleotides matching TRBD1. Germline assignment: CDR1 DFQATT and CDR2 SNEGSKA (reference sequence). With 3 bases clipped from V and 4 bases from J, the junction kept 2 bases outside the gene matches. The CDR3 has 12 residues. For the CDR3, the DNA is TGCAGTGCTAGCAGGGGGACCTATGGCTACACCTTC. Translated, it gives CSASRGTYGYTF.

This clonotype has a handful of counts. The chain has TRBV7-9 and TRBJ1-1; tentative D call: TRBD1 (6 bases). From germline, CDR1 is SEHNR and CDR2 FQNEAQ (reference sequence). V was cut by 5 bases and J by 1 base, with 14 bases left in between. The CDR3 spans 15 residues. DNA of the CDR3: TGTGCCAGCAGCACACACGGGGGCCGGAACACTGAAGCTTTCTTT. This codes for CASSTHGGRNTEAFF.

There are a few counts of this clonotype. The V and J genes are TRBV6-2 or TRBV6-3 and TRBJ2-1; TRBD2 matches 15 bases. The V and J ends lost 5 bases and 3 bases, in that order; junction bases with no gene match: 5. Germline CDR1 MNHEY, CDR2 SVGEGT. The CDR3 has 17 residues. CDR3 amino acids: CASSPGLAGGHYNEQFF. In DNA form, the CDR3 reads TGTGCCAGCAGTCCGGGACTAGCGGGGGGCCACTACAATGAGCAGTTCTTC.

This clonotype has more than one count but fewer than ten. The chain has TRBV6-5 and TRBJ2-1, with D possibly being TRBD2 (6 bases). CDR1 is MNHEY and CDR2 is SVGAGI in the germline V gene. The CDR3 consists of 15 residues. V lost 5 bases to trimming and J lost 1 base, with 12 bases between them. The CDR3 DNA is TGTGCCAGCAGTGCGCGGGACGGATCCTACAATGAGCAGTTCTTC. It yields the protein CASSARDGSYNEQFF.

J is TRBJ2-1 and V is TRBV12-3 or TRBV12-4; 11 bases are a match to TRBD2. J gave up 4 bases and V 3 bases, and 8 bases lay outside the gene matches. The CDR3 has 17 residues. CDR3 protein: CASSFTILAGEYNEQFF. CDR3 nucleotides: TGTGCCAGCAGTTTCACCATACTAGCGGGGGAGTACAATGAGCAGTTCTTC.